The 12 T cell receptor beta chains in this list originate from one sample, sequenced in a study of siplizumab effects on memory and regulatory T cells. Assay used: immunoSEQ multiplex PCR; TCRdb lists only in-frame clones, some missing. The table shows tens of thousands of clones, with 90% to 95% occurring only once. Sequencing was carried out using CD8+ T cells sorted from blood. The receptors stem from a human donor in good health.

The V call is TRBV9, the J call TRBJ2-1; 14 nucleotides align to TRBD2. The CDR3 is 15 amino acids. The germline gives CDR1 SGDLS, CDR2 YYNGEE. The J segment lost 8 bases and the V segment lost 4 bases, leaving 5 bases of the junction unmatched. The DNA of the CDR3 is TGTGCCAGCAGCTTGGGGACTAGCGGGAGTTATGAGCAGTTCTTC. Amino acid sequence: CASSLGTSGSYEQFF.

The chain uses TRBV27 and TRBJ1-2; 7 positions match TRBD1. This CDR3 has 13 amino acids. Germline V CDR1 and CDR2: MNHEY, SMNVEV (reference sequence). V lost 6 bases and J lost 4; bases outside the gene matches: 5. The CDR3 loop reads CASSLQGSYGYTF. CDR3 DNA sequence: TGTGCCAGCAGCTTACAGGGGTCCTATGGCTACACCTTC.

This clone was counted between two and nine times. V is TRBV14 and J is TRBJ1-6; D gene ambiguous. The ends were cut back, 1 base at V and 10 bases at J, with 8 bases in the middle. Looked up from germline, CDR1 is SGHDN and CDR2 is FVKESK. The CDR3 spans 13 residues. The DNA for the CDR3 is TGTGCCAGCAGCCAAGCTTCGGGCTCACCCCTCCACTTT. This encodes CASSQASGSPLHF.

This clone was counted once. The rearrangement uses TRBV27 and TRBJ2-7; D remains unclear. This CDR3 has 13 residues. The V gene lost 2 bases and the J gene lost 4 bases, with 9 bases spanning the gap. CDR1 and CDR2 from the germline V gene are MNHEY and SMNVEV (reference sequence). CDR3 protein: CASSLGPGYEQYF. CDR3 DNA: TGTGCCAGCAGTTTAGGCCCTGGTTACGAGCAGTACTTC.

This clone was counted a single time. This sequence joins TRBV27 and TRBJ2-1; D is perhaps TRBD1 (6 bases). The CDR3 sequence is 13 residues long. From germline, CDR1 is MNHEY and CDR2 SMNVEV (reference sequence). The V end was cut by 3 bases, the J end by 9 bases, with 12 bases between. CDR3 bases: TGTGCCAGCAGTTTGTCAGGGGCAAGTGAGCAGTTCTTC. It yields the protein CASSLSGASEQFF.

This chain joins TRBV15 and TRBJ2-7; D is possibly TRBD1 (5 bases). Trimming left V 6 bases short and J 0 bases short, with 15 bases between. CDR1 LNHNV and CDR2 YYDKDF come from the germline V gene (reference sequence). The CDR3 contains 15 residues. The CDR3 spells CATRESTAISYEQYF. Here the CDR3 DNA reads TGTGCCACCAGGGAATCGACAGCTATCTCCTACGAGCAGTACTTC.

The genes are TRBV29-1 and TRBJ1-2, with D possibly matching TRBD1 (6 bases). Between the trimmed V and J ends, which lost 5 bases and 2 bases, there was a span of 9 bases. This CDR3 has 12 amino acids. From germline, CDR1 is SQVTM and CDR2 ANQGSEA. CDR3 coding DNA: TGCAGCGTTTGGGACACCAACTATGGCTACACCTTC. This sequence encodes CSVWDTNYGYTF.

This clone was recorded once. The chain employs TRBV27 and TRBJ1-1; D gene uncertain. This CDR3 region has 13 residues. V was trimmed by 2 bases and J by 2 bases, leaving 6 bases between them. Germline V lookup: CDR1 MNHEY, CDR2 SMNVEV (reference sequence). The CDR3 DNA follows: TGTGCCAGCAGTTTAATTGCTAACACTGAAGCTTTCTTT. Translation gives CASSLIANTEAFF.

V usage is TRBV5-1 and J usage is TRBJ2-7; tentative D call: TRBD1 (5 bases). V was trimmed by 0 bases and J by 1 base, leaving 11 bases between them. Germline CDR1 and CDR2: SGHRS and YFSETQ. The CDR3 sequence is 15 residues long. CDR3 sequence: CASSLGTGPSYEQYF. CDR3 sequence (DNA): TGCGCCAGCAGCTTGGGTACAGGCCCTTCCTACGAGCAGTACTTC.

CDR3 region: CASSPFRAGGHYNEQFF. Here the CDR3 DNA reads TGTGCCAGCAGCCCCTTCCGGGCGGGGGGACACTACAATGAGCAGTTCTTC. The rearrangement links TRBV11-2 to TRBJ2-1; TRBD2 matches at 8 bases. The CDR3 length is 17 residues. Trimming cost V 5 bases and J 3 bases; bases outside gene matches: 12. Germline V gene sequence: CDR1 SGHAT, CDR2 FQNNGV.

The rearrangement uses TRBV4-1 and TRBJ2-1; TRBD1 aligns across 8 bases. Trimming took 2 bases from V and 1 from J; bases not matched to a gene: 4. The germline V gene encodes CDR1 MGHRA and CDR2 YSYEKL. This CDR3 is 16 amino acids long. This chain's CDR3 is CASSQPRTGSYNEQFF. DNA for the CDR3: TGCGCCAGCAGCCAACCGAGGACAGGGTCCTACAATGAGCAGTTCTTC.

The CDR3 sequence is CASSLSPTTEAFF. The CDR3 DNA reads TGTGCCAGCAGCTTATCCCCCACTACTGAAGCTTTCTTT. V gene TRBV11-3 combines with J gene TRBJ1-1; D gene unclear. The CDR3 loop spans 13 amino acids. Trimming took 2 bases from V and 5 from J, leaving 9 bases between them. CDR1 is SGHNT, CDR2 YENEEA, per germline. Filled out from reference TRBV11-3 and TRBJ1-1, the complete variable domain reads EAGVVQSPRYKIIEKKQPVAFWCNPISGHNTLYWYLQNLGQGPELLIRYENEEAVDDSQLPKDRFSAERLKGVDSTLKIQPAELGDSAVYLCASSLSPTTEAFFGQGTRLTVV.